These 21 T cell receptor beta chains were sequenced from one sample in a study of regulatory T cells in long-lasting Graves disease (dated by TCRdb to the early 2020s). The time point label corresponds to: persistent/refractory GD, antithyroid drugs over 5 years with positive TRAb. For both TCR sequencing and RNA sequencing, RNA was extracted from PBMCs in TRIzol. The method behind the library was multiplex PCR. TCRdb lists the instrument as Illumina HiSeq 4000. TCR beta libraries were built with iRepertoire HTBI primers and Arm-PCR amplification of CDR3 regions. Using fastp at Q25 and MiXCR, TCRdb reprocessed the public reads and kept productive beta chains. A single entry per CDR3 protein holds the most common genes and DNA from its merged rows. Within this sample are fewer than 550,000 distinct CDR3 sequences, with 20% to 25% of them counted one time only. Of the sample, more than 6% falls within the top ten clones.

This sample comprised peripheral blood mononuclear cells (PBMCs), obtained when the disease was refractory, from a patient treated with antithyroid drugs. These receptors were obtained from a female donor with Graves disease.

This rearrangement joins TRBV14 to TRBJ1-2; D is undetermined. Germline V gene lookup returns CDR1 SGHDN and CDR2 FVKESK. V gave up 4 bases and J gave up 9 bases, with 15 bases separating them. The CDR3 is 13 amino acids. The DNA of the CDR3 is TGTGCCAGCAGCCTTGCTTTGAGGGCGAGCTACACCTTC. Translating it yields CASSLALRASYTF.

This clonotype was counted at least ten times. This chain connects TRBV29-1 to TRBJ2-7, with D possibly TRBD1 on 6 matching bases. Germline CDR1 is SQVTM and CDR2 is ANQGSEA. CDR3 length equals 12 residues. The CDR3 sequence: CSAGQGSYEQYF. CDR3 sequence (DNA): TGCAGTGCTGGGCAGGGGTCCTACGAGCAGTACTTC.

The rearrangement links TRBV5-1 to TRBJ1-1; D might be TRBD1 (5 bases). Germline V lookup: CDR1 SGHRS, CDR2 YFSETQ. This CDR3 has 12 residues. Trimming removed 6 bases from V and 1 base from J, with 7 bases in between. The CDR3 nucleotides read TGCGCCAGCAACGGACAGAACACTGAAGCTTTCTTT. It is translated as CASNGQNTEAFF. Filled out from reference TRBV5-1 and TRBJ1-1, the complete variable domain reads KAGVTQTPRYLIKTRGQQVTLSCSPISGHRSVSWYQQTPGQGLQFLFEYFSETQRNKGNFPGRFSGRQFSNSRSEMNVSTLELGDSALYLCASNGQNTEAFFGQGTRLTVV.

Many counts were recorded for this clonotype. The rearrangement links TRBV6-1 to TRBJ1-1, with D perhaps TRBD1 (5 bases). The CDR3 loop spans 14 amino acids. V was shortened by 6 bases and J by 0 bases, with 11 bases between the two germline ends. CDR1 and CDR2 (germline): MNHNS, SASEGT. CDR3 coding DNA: TGTGCCAGCAGAATCGGGGCCATGAACACTGAAGCTTTCTTT. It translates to CASRIGAMNTEAFF.

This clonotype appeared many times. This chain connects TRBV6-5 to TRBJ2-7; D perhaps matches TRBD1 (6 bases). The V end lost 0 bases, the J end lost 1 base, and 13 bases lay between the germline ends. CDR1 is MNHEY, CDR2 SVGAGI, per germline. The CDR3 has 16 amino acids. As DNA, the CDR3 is TGTGCCAGCAGTTACTCGTATAGGGACATTTCCTACGAGCAGTACTTC. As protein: CASSYSYRDISYEQYF.

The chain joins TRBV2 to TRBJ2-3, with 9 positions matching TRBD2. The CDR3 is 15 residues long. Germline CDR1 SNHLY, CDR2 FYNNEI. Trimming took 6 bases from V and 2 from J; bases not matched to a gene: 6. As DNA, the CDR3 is TGTGCCAGCAGGGAGACTAGCGGCAACACAGATACGCAGTATTTT. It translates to CASRETSGNTDTQYF.

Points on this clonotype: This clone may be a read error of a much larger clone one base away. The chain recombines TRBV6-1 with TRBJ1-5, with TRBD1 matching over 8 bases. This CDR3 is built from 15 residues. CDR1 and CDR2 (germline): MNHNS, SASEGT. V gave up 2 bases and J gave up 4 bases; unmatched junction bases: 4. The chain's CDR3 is CASSERQGANQPQHF. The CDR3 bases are TGTGCCAGCAGTGAAAGGCAGGGGGCAAATCAGCCCCAGCATTTT.

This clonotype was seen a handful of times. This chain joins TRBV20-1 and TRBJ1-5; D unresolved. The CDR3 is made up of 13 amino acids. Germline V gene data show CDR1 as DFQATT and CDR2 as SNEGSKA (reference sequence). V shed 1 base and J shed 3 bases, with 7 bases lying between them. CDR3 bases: TGCAGTGCTAGAGCCGACCCCAATCAGCCCCAGCATTTT. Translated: CSARADPNQPQHF.

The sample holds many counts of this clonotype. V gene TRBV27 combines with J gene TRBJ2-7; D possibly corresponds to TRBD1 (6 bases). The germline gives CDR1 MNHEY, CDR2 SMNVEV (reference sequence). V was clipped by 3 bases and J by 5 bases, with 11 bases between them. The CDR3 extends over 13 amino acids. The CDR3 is CASSFPGADEQYF. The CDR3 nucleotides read TGTGCCAGCAGTTTTCCAGGGGCGGACGAGCAGTACTTC.

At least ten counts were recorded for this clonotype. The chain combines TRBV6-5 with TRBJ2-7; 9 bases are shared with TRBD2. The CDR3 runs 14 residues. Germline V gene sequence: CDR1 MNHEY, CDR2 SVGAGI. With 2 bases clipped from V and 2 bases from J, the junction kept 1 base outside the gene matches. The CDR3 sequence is CASSYPSGTYEQYF. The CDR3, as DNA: TGTGCCAGCAGTTACCCTAGCGGGACCTACGAGCAGTACTTC.

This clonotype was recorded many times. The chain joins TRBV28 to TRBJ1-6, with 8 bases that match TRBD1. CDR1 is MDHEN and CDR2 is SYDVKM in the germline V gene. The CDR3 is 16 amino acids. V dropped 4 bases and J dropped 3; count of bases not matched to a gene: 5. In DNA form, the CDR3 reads TGTGCCAGCAGTTCGACAGGGGATCTCTATAATTCACCCCTCCACTTT. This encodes CASSSTGDLYNSPLHF.

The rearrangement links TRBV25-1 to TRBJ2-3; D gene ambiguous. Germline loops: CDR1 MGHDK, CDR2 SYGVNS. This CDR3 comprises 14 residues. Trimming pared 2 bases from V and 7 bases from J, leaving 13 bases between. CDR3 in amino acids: CASSEGISMHTQYF. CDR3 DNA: TGTGCCAGCAGTGAAGGGATCAGCATGCATACGCAGTATTTT.

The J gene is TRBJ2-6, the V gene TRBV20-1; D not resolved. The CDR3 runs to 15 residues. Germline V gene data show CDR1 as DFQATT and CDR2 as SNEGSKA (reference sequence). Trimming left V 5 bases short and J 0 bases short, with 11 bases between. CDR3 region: CSARLIHSGANVLTF. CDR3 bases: TGCAGTGCTCGTCTAATTCACTCTGGGGCCAACGTCCTGACTTTC.

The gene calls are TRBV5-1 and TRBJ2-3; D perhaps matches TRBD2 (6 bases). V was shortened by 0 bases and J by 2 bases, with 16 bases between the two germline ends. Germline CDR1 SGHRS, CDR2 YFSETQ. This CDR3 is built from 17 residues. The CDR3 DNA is TGCGCCAGCAGCTTGGCAAACGGCGGGATTAACACAGATACGCAGTATTTT. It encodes CASSLANGGINTDTQYF.

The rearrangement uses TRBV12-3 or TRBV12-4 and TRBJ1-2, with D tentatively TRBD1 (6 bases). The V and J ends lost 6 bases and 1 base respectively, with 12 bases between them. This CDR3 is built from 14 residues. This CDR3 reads CASSPGQYNYGYTF. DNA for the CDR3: TGTGCCAGCAGCCCCGGACAGTATAACTATGGCTACACCTTC.

The CDR3, as DNA: TGTGCCAGTAGCTTTTCGGTTGAGACGACGAACACTGAAGCTTTCTTT. Protein sequence: CASSFSVETTNTEAFF. The chain combines TRBV19 with TRBJ1-1; D gene unclear. There are 16 residues in the CDR3. V lost 6 bases and J 1 base, leaving 18 bases between the germline ends. Germline CDR1 LNHDA, CDR2 SQIVND (reference sequence).

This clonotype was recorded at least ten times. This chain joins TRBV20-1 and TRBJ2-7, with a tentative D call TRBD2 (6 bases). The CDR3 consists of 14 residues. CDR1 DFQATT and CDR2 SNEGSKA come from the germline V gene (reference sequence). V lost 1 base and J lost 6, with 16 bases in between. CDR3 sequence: CSARVSGDRGEQYF. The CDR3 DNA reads TGCAGTGCTAGAGTATCGGGGGACCGGGGCGAGCAGTACTTC.

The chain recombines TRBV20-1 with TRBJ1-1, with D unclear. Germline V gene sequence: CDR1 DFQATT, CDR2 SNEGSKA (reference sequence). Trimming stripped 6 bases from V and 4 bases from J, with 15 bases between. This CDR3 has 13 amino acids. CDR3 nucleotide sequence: TGCAGTGCCGTTCTTTCAGATCTCACTGAAGCTTTCTTT. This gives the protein CSAVLSDLTEAFF.

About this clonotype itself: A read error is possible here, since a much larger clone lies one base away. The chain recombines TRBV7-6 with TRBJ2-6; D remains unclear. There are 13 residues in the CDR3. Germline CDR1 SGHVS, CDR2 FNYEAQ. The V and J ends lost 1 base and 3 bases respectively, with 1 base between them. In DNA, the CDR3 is TGTGCCAGCAGCTTAGTTGGGGCCAACGTCCTGACTTTC. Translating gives CASSLVGANVLTF.

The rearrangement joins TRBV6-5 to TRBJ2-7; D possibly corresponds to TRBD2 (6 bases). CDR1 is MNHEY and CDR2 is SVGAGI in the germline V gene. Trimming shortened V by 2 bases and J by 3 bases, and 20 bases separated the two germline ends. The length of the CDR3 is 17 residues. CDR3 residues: CASSYPDPGLSLYEQYF. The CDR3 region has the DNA TGTGCCAGCAGTTACCCTGATCCGGGACTGAGTCTCTACGAGCAGTACTTC.

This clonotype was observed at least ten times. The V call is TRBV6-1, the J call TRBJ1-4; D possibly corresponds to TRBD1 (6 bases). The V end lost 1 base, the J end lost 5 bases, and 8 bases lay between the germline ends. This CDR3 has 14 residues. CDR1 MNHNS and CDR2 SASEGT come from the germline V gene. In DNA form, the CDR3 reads TGTGCCAGCAGTGAAGGGACAGCAAATGAAAAACTGTTTTTT. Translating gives CASSEGTANEKLFF.